This T cell receptor beta chain was identified during a study of T-cell reconstitution after alpha-beta-depleted transplantation in children (dated by TCRdb to the mid-2010s). As for the study more broadly: The study quantitatively tracked T-cell immune reconstitution after TCRalphabeta/CD19-depleted allogeneic hematopoietic cell transplantation in children using TCR repertoire profiling.

The library was prepared using PCR. Instrument on record: Illumina HiSeq 2500. Molecular barcoding was employed in the preparation of TCR libraries, with unique molecular identifiers being used to normalize TCRbeta repertoire quantification. TCRdb reran the public reads through fastp at Q25 and MiXCR, keeping productive beta chains. Duplicate CDR3 protein sequences are folded into a single record with the most common DNA and genes. Counted in this sample were 420,000 or so distinct CDR3 sequences; 11% of them appeared once. The leading ten clones occupy roughly 5% of the sample. This clonotype was counted many times. This receptor's antigen is unknown. No much larger clone exists at a distance of one base, and base qualities are not known. From the germline V gene, CDR1 is SNHLY and CDR2 is FYNNEI. The CDR3 covers 15 residues, taking in both the cysteine and the phenylalanine. Kept here is only the CDR3 DNA, which spans 45 bases and is read in frame from base 1. V was cut back by 0 bases and J by 4 bases, leaving a gap of 7 bases between them.

This clonotype was sampled from a human donor who donated a stem cell graft to a child with acute myeloid leukemia. The chain links TRBV2 with TRBJ1-6; there is no confident call for the D gene. Sequenced material: PBMCs from the stem cell graft donor, taken from the stem cell graft. The sequenced DNA: TGTGCCAGCAGTGAAGCGCACCCGTATAATTCACCCCTCCACTTT. It is translated as CASSEAHPYNSPLHF.